Shown below are 19 T cell receptor beta chains from a single sample sequenced in a study of T cells in Graves' hyperthyroidism and ophthalmopathy. Template material for amplifying TCR beta CDR3 regions consisted of RNA transcripts. When the TCR CDR3 underwent first-round RT-PCR, the HTBI primer set was used. From the multiplex PCR reads, TCRdb called clonotypes with MiXCR, one entry per CDR3 protein. The sample consists of some 380,000 distinct CDR3 sequences, less than 15% of them appearing once. The sequenced sample was blood. The receptors shown here come from a young man with Graves' hyperthyroidism that later progressed to Graves' ophthalmopathy.

The table lists this clonotype with many counts. J is TRBJ2-7 and V is TRBV7-2; tentative D call: TRBD2 (7 bases). Per the germline V gene, CDR1 is SGHTA and CDR2 is FQGNSA. CDR3 length: 15 amino acids. The V and J ends lost 5 bases and 4 bases respectively, with 18 bases between them. CDR3 in DNA: TGTGCCAGCAGCCTCGCCCGGGGGGCGAATTACGAGCAGTACTTC. This codes for CASSLARGANYEQYF.

The chain joins TRBV28 to TRBJ2-3, with 10 positions matching TRBD2. The germline CDR1 and CDR2 sequences are MDHEN and SYDVKM. Unmatched junction bases numbered 5, after V lost 3 bases and J lost 2 bases. This CDR3 is built from 16 residues. CDR3 nucleotide sequence: TGTGCCAGCAGTTTCCCCACTAGCGGGGACACAGATACGCAGTATTTT. Translation: CASSFPTSGDTDTQYF.

The table lists this clonotype with many counts. The CDR3 spells CSARDWQGAGEAFF. The CDR3 region has the DNA TGCAGTGCTAGAGATTGGCAGGGGGCTGGTGAAGCTTTCTTT. The chain carries TRBV20-1 and TRBJ1-1; the match to TRBD1 covers 8 bases. This CDR3 comprises 14 residues. Germline lookup yields CDR1 DFQATT and CDR2 SNEGSKA (reference sequence). J lost 7 bases, V lost 0 bases, and 7 bases had no gene match.

This clonotype has at least ten counts. The gene calls are TRBV27 and TRBJ1-5, with a possible D match to TRBD1 (6 bases). This CDR3 is 15 amino acids long. Germline lookup yields CDR1 MNHEY and CDR2 SMNVEV (reference sequence). V dropped 6 bases and J dropped 0 bases, with 12 bases sitting between them. CDR3 region: CASRAQGNSNQPQHF. The CDR3 coding sequence is TGTGCCAGCAGGGCCCAGGGGAATAGCAATCAGCCCCAGCATTTT.

This clonotype was detected ten times or more. The chain links TRBV20-1 to TRBJ2-5; 13 bases are a match to TRBD2. This CDR3 spans 17 amino acids. Germline V CDR1 and CDR2: DFQATT, SNEGSKA (reference sequence). Trimming cost V 0 bases and J 5 bases; bases outside gene matches: 9. In DNA, the CDR3 is TGCAGTGCTAGAGATCCCGGACTAGCGGGGGCCTGGGAGACCCAGTACTTC. As protein: CSARDPGLAGAWETQYF.

With regard to this clonotype: With a much larger clone just one base away, this may be a read error. J is TRBJ2-3 and V is TRBV28; 12 positions agree with TRBD2. Germline values: CDR1 MDHEN, CDR2 SYDVKM. V lost 3 bases to trimming and J lost 1 base; unmatched junction nucleotides: 5. This CDR3 comprises 17 residues. CDR3: CASSFLASGGGTDTQYF. The CDR3 DNA is TGTGCCAGCAGTTTCCTGGCTAGCGGGGGGGGCACAGATACGCAGTATTTT.

This clonotype was detected many times. A much larger clone differs by one base, so this may be a read error. The V and J genes are TRBV20-1 and TRBJ2-1; 7 nucleotides align to TRBD2. The CDR3 spans 15 residues. V gave up 0 bases and J gave up 7 bases; unmatched junction bases: 9. The germline V gene encodes CDR1 DFQATT and CDR2 SNEGSKA (reference sequence). The CDR3 DNA reads TGCAGTGCTAGAGATTTCGGGAGGCGGACAAATGAGCAGTTCTTC. Its protein is CSARDFGRRTNEQFF.

The gene calls are TRBV9 and TRBJ2-5; D unresolved. V dropped 0 bases and J dropped 0 bases, with 0 bases sitting between them. CDR3 length: 12 amino acids. Germline loops: CDR1 SGDLS, CDR2 YYNGEE. The CDR3 coding sequence is TGTGCCAGCAGCGTAGACCAAGAGACCCAGTACTTC. This translates into CASSVDQETQYF.

This clonotype appeared a few times. The rearrangement uses TRBV29-1 and TRBJ2-7, with D perhaps given as TRBD1 or TRBD2 (5 bases each). CDR1 SQVTM and CDR2 ANQGSEA come from the germline V gene. Deletions cut 6 bases from V and 1 base from J, with 19 bases between. This CDR3 is 15 amino acids long. Here the CDR3 reads CSVRAGTQRSYEQYF. In DNA form, the CDR3 reads TGCAGCGTCAGAGCCGGGACCCAACGATCCTACGAGCAGTACTTC.

Comment on this clonotype: A much larger clone lies a single base off, so this may be a read error. DNA for the CDR3: TGTGCCAGCAGCTTAAATGGGAGCGGAGTGTACCAAGAGACCCAGTACTTC. It translates to CASSLNGSGVYQETQYF. The rearrangement joins TRBV7-6 to TRBJ2-5, with D maybe TRBD2 (5 bases). Looked up from germline, CDR1 is SGHVS and CDR2 is FNYEAQ. This CDR3 is built from 17 residues. V dropped 2 bases and J dropped 0 bases, with 16 bases sitting between them.

This clonotype was seen a few times. The rearrangement joins TRBV20-1 to TRBJ1-1, with 7 bases identical to TRBD1. This CDR3 is 14 amino acids long. The V and J ends lost 2 bases and 5 bases, in that order; junction bases with no gene match: 8. Germline loops: CDR1 DFQATT, CDR2 SNEGSKA (reference sequence). The DNA for the CDR3 is TGCAGTGCTAGAAGTCGGACAGGCCCGACTGAAGCTTTCTTT. Protein: CSARSRTGPTEAFF.

This clonotype was seen a handful of times. This chain joins TRBV20-1 and TRBJ2-5; 8 nucleotides match TRBD2. V trimming: 6 bases; J trimming: 2 bases; junction bases outside the gene matches: 11. In germline, CDR1 is DFQATT, CDR2 SNEGSKA (reference sequence). The CDR3 spans 15 residues. The CDR3 sequence: CSADLSGGPQETQYF. The CDR3 region has the DNA TGCAGTGCGGACCTCAGCGGGGGCCCTCAAGAGACCCAGTACTTC.

This clonotype was seen only a few times. The genes are TRBV2 and TRBJ2-3; D not resolved. CDR3 size: 13 residues. The V end was cut by 5 bases, the J end by 4 bases, with 10 bases between. Germline-derived CDR1 and CDR2 are SNHLY and FYNNEI. The CDR3 sequence is CASSKQGSDTQYF. The CDR3 nucleotides are TGTGCCAGCAGTAAACAAGGGTCAGATACGCAGTATTTT.

This clonotype was counted ten times or more. This chain uses TRBV30 with TRBJ1-1; maybe TRBD1 (5 bases). Germline CDR1 is GTSNPN and CDR2 is SVGIG (reference sequence). The CDR3 length is 16 residues. Trimming stripped 2 bases from V and 0 bases from J, with 16 bases between. The CDR3 DNA reads TGTGCCTGGAGTCACAGGCAGTCAACCCTGAACACTGAAGCTTTCTTT. It yields the protein CAWSHRQSTLNTEAFF.

With respect to this clonotype: A much larger clone lies one base from this, so it may be a read error. The rearrangement links TRBV2 to TRBJ1-5; D gene unclear. CDR1 and CDR2 from the germline V gene are SNHLY and FYNNEI. The CDR3 runs 13 residues. Trimming shortened V by 8 bases and J by 5 bases, and 13 bases separated the two germline ends. CDR3 loop: CASLRYIHQPQHF. CDR3 DNA: TGTGCCAGCCTGCGGTACATACATCAGCCCCAGCATTTT.

The genes are TRBV18 and TRBJ1-4; D is unresolved. The germline V and J ends were trimmed by 3 bases and 8 bases, with 10 bases remaining between them. The CDR3 loop spans 13 amino acids. Looked up from germline, CDR1 is KGHSH and CDR2 is LQKENI. The CDR3 DNA reads as TGTGCCAGCTCACCCTTTGCGGAAGAAAAACTGTTTTTT. Amino acid sequence: CASSPFAEEKLFF. Supplemented by reference TRBV18 and TRBJ1-4, the full variable domain reads NAGVMQNPRHLVRRRGQEARLRCSPMKGHSHVYWYRQLPEEGLKFMVYLQKENIIDESGMPKERFSAEFPKEGPSILRIQQVVRGDSAAYFCASSPFAEEKLFFGSGTQLSVL.

This clonotype has ten or more counts. The chain joins TRBV7-9 to TRBJ2-7; D gene ambiguous. The CDR3 has 14 residues. V lost 3 bases and J lost 1, with 10 bases in between. CDR1 SEHNR and CDR2 FQNEAQ come from the germline V gene (reference sequence). DNA of the CDR3: TGTGCCAGCAGCTTGCTGACGGCATCCTACGAGCAGTACTTC. This translates into CASSLLTASYEQYF.

The table lists this clonotype with a few counts. The genes are TRBV7-8 and TRBJ1-6, with 10 bases identical to TRBD1. Germline CDR1 is SGHVS and CDR2 is FQNEAQ. The length of the CDR3 is 16 residues. J was trimmed by 5 bases and V by 1 base; bases with no gene match: 2. The CDR3 coding sequence is TGTGCCAGCAGCTTAGAGACAGGGGGCAATAATTCACCCCTCCACTTT. It is translated as CASSLETGGNNSPLHF.

V is TRBV5-6 and J is TRBJ2-5; D perhaps matches TRBD2 (7 bases). Germline CDR1 and CDR2: SGHDT and YYEEEE. The CDR3 loop spans 13 amino acids. Between the trimmed V and J ends, which lost 3 bases and 9 bases, there was a span of 15 bases. CDR3 DNA sequence: TGTGCCAGCAGCTGGGGGGGCAGGGCGGCCCAGTACTTC. It yields the protein CASSWGGRAAQYF.